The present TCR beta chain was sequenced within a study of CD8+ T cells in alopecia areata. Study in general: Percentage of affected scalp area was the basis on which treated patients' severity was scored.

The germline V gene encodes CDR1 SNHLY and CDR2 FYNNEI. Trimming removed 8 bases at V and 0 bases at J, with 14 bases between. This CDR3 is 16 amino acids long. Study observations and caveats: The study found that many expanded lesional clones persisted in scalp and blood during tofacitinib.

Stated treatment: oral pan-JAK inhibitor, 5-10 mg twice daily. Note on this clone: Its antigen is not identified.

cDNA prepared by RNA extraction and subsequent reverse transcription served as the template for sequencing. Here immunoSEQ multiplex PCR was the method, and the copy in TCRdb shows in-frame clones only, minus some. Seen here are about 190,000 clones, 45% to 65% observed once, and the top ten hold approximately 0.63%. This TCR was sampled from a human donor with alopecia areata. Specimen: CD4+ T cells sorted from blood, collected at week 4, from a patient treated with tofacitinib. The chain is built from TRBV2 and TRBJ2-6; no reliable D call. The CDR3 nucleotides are TGTGCCAGCGAGCGCCGGATGGACTCTGGGGCCAACGTCCTGACTTTC. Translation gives CASERRMDSGANVLTF.